One and the same sample provided the 11 T cell receptor beta chains below, sequenced in a study of cytomegalovirus exposure and HLA in healthy donors. Here immunoSEQ multiplex PCR was the method, and the copy in TCRdb shows in-frame clones only, minus some. The table records over 50,000 clones, 80% to 95% of them present only once. Input material: PBMCs. All receptors come from a man between 18 and 29 years old in good health and CMV-seropositive.

In the case of this clone: Other DNA sequences of this sample code for an identical CDR3. The rearrangement joins TRBV18 to TRBJ2-7; D gene unclear. Deletions cut 3 bases from V and 5 bases from J, with 8 bases between. Germline V gene lookup returns CDR1 KGHSH and CDR2 LQKENI. This CDR3 is built from 12 residues. CDR3 loop: CASSPREDEQYF. The DNA of the CDR3 is TGTGCCAGCTCACCGAGAGAGGACGAGCAGTACTTC.

V usage is TRBV28 and J usage is TRBJ1-5; TRBD1 matches 9 bases. The V gene end was trimmed by 0 bases and the J gene end by 2 bases; junction bases not matched to a gene: 2. The CDR3 extends over 16 amino acids. In germline, CDR1 is MDHEN, CDR2 SYDVKM. For the CDR3, the DNA is TGTGCCAGCAGTTTATGGAGGACAGGGGGCAATCAGCCCCAGCATTTT. This gives the protein CASSLWRTGGNQPQHF.

V gene TRBV6-6 combines with J gene TRBJ1-4; 9 bases map to TRBD1. The V gene end was trimmed by 2 bases and the J gene end by 5 bases; junction bases not matched to a gene: 3. The CDR3 covers 15 residues. Germline lookup yields CDR1 MNHNY and CDR2 SVGAGI (reference sequence). The CDR3 sequence: CASSYPGTGNEKLFF. Written as DNA, the CDR3 is TGTGCCAGCAGTTACCCCGGGACAGGGAATGAAAAACTGTTTTTT.

The chain uses TRBV28 and TRBJ2-7, with 12 bases that match TRBD2. This CDR3 contains 12 residues. The germline V gene encodes CDR1 MDHEN and CDR2 SYDVKM. Trimming cost V 9 bases and J 8 bases; bases outside gene matches: 5. CDR3 nucleotide sequence: TGTGCCAGTCTAGCGGGAGGGGAACAGCAGTACTTC. This encodes CASLAGGEQQYF.

The chain employs TRBV4-2 and TRBJ2-3; TRBD2 agrees at 8 bases. The germline V gene encodes CDR1 LGHNA and CDR2 YNFKEQ. This CDR3 is built from 16 residues. The trim removed 6 bases at V and 4 bases at J, leaving 12 bases unmatched. The CDR3 coding sequence is TGTGCCAGCAGTCCGAGCGGACTAGCCCCATCAGATACGCAGTATTTT. It is translated as CASSPSGLAPSDTQYF.

The chain links TRBV19 to TRBJ2-1; D ambiguous. The CDR3 contains 11 residues. Germline V gene data show CDR1 as LNHDA and CDR2 as SQIVND (reference sequence). V was cut by 1 base and J by 10 bases, with 5 bases left in between. CDR3 amino acids: CASSIVEEQFF. The DNA of the CDR3 is TGTGCCAGTAGTATAGTGGAGGAGCAGTTCTTC.

V usage is TRBV5-1 and J usage is TRBJ2-7, with D perhaps matching TRBD2 (5 bases). CDR1 and CDR2 (germline): SGHRS, YFSETQ. CDR3 length equals 12 residues. Trimming took 0 bases from V and 6 from J, leaving 7 bases between them. The DNA for the CDR3 is TGCGCCAGCAGCTTGGGGACTTCCGAGCAGTACTTC. Translated: CASSLGTSEQYF.

The chain carries TRBV4-1 and TRBJ2-7, with TRBD1 matching 7 bases. The V gene's germline CDR1 is MGHRA and CDR2 YSYEKL. With 4 bases clipped from V and 3 bases from J, the junction kept 12 bases outside the gene matches. CDR3 length equals 16 residues. This chain's CDR3 is CASSPILGDRNYEQYF. The CDR3 nucleotides are TGCGCCAGCAGCCCCATATTGGGGGACAGAAACTACGAGCAGTACTTC.

The rearrangement links TRBV19 to TRBJ1-2; D is ambiguous. V was pared by 2 bases and J by 4 bases, with 14 bases between. Germline-derived CDR1 and CDR2 are LNHDA and SQIVND (reference sequence). This CDR3 spans 15 amino acids. The CDR3 spells CASSIPGRPPYGYTF. CDR3 DNA: TGTGCCAGTAGTATACCCGGCAGGCCCCCCTATGGCTACACCTTC.

The DNA of the CDR3 is TGTGCCAGCAGTGTGACTAGCGGGAGGGCCTTAGATGAGCAGTTCTTC. This encodes CASSVTSGRALDEQFF. J is TRBJ2-1 and V is TRBV28; 14 bases agree with TRBD2. Per germline, CDR1 MDHEN and CDR2 SYDVKM. The CDR3 loop spans 16 amino acids. With V trimmed by 5 bases and J by 8 bases, 8 bases remained unmatched.

The chain uses TRBV11-2 and TRBJ2-7; 16 bases are shared with TRBD2. From germline, CDR1 is SGHAT and CDR2 FQNNGV. This CDR3 is 18 amino acids long. With 0 bases clipped from V and 2 bases from J, the junction kept 4 bases outside the gene matches. CDR3 loop: CASSLDPGLAGGTYEQYF. DNA for the CDR3: TGTGCCAGCAGCTTAGACCCGGGACTAGCGGGAGGGACCTACGAGCAGTACTTC. The entire variable domain, with the rest obtained from reference TRBV11-2 and TRBJ2-7, is as follows: EAGVAQSPRYKIIEKRQSVAFWCNPISGHATLYWYQQILGQGPKLLIQFQNNGVVDDSQLPKDRFSAERLKGVDSTLKIQPAKLEDSAVYLCASSLDPGLAGGTYEQYFGPGTRLTVT.